The clone carrying this TCR beta chain was picked up one time. Its antigen is unknown. The data were taken from a study of cytomegalovirus exposure and HLA in healthy donors. Study observations and caveats: Specific recognition of CMV antigens was confirmed in vitro for a few chains (all CMV-associated). Cytomegalovirus status, reportedly, was diagnosed with high specificity and sensitivity by the classifier. Cytomegalovirus-associated status was assigned to 150 to 200 TCR beta chains.

The donors formed part of the roughly 120-subject validation cohort, distinct from the roughly 600-subject first cohort. Sequencing used immunoSEQ multiplex PCR; TCRdb keeps in-frame clones, though not all of them. The data hold 80,000 to 95,000 clones, with approximately 96% observed a single time. This TCR was sampled from a woman younger than 30 in good health and CMV-seronegative. Material for sequencing was PBMCs.

The CDR3, as DNA: TGTGCCAGCAGCTTCGACAGGGATAAAAGCACCTTC. This encodes CASSFDRDKSTF. V gene TRBV7-9 combines with J gene TRBJ1-2; 7 nucleotides align to TRBD1. This CDR3 has 12 residues. V gave up 3 bases and J gave up 13 bases; unmatched junction bases: 8. The germline V gene encodes CDR1 SEHNR and CDR2 FQNEAQ (reference sequence).